This TCR beta chain was captured in a study of OX40 agonist ivuxolimab in advanced cancers. Study in general: Patients received ivuxolimab, an agonistic anti-OX40 (CD134) antibody. A mean age of about 59 years, range about 20 to 85, was recorded, and over 65% were male. Approximately 41% of patients had received prior checkpoint inhibitor therapy. The study's findings and limits: Patients who responded partially at 0.1-3.0 mg/kg showed clonal expansion ranking among the lowest.

Sequencing was performed with immunoSEQ multiplex PCR; in TCRdb, only in-frame clones are kept and a portion is missing. Found here are about 60,000 clones, roughly four fifths of them singletons; the top ten hold roughly 2.5%. The CDR3 has 15 residues. V was cut by 5 bases and J by 5 bases, with 16 bases left in between. Looked up from germline, CDR1 is LNHNV and CDR2 is YYDKDF (reference sequence). Note on this clone: Its antigen is not known.

The sequence was collected from an adult with an advanced solid tumor such as melanoma, head and neck, liver or kidney cancer. The sample was CD4+ or CD8+ T cells sorted from blood, taken in a trial of the OX40 agonist ivuxolimab. The chain joins TRBV15 to TRBJ2-1, with a possible D match to TRBD2 (6 bases). CDR3 loop: CATSGLGGMHNEQFF. For the CDR3, the DNA is TGTGCCACCAGCGGACTCGGCGGGATGCACAATGAGCAGTTCTTC.